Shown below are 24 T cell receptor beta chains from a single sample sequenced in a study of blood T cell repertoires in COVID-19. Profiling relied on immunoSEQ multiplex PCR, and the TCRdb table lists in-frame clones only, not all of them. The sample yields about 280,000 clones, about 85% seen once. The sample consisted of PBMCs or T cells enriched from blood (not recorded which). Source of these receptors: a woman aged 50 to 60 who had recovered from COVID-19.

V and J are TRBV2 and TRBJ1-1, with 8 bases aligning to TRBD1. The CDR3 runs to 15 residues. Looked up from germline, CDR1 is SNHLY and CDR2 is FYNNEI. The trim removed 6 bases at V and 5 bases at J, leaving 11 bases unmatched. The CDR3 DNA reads TGTGCCAGCAGGTCACCCAGGGGGCGGTTTACTGAAGCTTTCTTT. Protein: CASRSPRGRFTEAFF.

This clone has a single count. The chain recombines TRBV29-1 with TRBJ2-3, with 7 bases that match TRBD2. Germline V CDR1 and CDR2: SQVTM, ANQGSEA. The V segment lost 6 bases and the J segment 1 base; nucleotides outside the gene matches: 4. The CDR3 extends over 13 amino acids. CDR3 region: CSVGLAGTDTQYF. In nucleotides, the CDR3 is TGCAGCGTGGGGCTAGCGGGCACAGATACGCAGTATTTT.

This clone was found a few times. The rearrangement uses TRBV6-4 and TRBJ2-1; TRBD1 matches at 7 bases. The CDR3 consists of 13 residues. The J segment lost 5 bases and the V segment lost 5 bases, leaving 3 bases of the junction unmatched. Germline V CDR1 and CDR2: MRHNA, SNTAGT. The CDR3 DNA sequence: TGTGCCAGCAGTCCTGACAGGGACAATGAGCAGTTCTTC. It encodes CASSPDRDNEQFF.

The CDR3 here is CASSSDRGLNSPLHF. The CDR3 DNA is TGTGCCAGCAGCTCGGACAGGGGGTTGAATTCACCCCTCCACTTT. This chain uses TRBV6-5 with TRBJ1-6, with 10 bases matching TRBD1. The V segment lost 6 bases and the J segment 7 bases; nucleotides outside the gene matches: 6. From germline, CDR1 is MNHEY and CDR2 SVGAGI. The CDR3 runs to 15 residues.

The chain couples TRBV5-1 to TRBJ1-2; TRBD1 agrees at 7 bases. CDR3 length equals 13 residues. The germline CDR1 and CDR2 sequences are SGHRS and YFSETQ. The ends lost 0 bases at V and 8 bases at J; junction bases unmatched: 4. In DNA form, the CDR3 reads TGCGCCAGCAGCTTGGAGGCAGGGGGAGGCTACACCTTC. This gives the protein CASSLEAGGGYTF.

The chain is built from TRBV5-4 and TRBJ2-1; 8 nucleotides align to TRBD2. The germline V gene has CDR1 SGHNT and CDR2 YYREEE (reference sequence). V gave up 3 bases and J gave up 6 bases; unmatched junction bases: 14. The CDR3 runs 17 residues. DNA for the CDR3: TGTGCCAGCAGCTCACCTCTGGGTAGCGGGAAGGGCAATGAGCAGTTCTTC. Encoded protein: CASSSPLGSGKGNEQFF. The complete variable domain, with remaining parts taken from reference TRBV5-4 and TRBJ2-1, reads ETGVTQSPTHLIKTRGQQVTLRCSSQSGHNTVSWYQQALGQGPQFIFQYYREEENGRGNFPPRFSGLQFPNYSSELNVNALELDDSALYLCASSSPLGSGKGNEQFFGPGTRLTVL.

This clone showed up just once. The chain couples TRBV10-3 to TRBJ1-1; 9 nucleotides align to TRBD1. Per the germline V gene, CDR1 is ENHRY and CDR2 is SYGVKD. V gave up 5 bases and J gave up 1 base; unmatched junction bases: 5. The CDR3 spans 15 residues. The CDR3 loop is CAISPGQGRNTEAFF. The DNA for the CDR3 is TGTGCCATCAGTCCGGGACAGGGACGGAACACTGAAGCTTTCTTT.

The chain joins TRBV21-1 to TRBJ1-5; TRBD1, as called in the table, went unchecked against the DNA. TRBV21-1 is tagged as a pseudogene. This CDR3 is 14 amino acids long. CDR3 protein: CASSKGQGYQPQHF. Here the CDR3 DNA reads TGTGCCAGCAGCAAGGGGCAGGGCTATCAGCCCCAGCATTTT.

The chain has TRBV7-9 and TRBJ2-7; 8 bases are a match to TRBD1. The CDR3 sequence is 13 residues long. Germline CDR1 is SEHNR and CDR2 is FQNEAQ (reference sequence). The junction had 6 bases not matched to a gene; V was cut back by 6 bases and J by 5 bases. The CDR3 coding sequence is TGTGCCAGCAGTTATACAGGGGGACACGAGCAGTACTTC. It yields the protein CASSYTGGHEQYF.

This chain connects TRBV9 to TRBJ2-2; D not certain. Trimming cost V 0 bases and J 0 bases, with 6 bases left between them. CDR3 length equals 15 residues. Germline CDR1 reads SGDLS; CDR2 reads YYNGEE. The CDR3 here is CASSVGPANTGELFF. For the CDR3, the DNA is TGTGCCAGCAGCGTAGGGCCCGCGAACACCGGGGAGCTGTTTTTT.

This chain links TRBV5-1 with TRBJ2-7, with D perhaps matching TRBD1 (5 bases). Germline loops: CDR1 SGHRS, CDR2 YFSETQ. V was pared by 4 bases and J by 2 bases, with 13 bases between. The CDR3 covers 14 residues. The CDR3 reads CASSPQGPTYEQYF. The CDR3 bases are TGCGCCAGCAGCCCCCAGGGCCCAACCTACGAGCAGTACTTC.

CDR3 DNA: TGTGCCAGCAGTTTTACAGGGGACAATCAGCCCCAGCATTTT. Translation: CASSFTGDNQPQHF. The chain is built from TRBV6-2 or TRBV6-3 and TRBJ1-5, with TRBD1 matching over 7 bases. From germline, CDR1 is MNHEY and CDR2 SVGEGT. The CDR3 consists of 14 residues. After removal of 4 bases from V and 3 bases from J, the junction contained 3 bases not matched to a gene.

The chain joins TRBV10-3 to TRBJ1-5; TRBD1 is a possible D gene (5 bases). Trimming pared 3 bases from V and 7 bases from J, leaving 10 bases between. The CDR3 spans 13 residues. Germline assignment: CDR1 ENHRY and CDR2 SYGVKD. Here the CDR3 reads CAISDRDLQPQHF. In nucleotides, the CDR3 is TGTGCCATCAGTGACAGGGACTTACAGCCCCAGCATTTT.

This CDR3 reads CASSLYQEGMNTEAFF. The CDR3 DNA reads as TGTGCCAGCAGCTTGTATCAGGAGGGCATGAACACTGAAGCTTTCTTT. The chain uses TRBV5-6 and TRBJ1-1; D remains ambiguous. Per the germline V gene, CDR1 is SGHDT and CDR2 is YYEEEE. Between the trimmed V and J ends, which lost 1 base and 0 bases, there was a span of 13 bases. The CDR3 has 16 residues.

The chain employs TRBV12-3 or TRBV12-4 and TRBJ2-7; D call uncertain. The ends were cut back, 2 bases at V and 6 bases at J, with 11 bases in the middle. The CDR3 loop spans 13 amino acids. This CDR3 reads CASSLNSNREQYF. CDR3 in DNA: TGTGCCAGCAGTTTAAACTCAAACCGCGAGCAGTACTTC.

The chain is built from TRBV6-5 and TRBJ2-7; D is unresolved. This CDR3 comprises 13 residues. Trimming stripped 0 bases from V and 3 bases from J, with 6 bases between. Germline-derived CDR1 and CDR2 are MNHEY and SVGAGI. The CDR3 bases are TGTGCCAGCAGTTACTCGGCTGGCTACGAGCAGTACTTC. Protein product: CASSYSAGYEQYF.

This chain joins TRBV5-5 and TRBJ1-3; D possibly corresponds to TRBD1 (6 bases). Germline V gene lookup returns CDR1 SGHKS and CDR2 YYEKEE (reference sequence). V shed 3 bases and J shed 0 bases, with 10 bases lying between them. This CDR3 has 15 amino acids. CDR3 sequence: CASSWDTYSGNTIYF. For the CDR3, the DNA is TGTGCCAGCAGCTGGGACACCTACTCTGGAAACACCATATATTTT.

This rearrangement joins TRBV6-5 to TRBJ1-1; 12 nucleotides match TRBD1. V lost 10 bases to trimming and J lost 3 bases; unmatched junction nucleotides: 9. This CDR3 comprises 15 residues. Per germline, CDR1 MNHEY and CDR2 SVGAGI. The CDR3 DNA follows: TGTGCCACCGGGACAGGGGGCTTTGGGGACACTGAAGCTTTCTTT. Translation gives CATGTGGFGDTEAFF.

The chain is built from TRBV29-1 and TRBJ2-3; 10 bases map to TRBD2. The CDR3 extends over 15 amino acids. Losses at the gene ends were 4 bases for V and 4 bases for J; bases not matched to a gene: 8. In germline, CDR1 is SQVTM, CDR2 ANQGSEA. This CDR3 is CSVGASGSFPDTQYF. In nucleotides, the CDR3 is TGCAGCGTTGGGGCTAGCGGGAGTTTCCCAGATACGCAGTATTTT.

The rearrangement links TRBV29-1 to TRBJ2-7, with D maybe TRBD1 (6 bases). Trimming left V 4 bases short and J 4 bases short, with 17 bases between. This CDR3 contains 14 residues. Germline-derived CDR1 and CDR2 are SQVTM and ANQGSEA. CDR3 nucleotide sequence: TGCAGCGTTGGAGACAGGATCTCTATGTACGAGCAGTACTTC. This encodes CSVGDRISMYEQYF.

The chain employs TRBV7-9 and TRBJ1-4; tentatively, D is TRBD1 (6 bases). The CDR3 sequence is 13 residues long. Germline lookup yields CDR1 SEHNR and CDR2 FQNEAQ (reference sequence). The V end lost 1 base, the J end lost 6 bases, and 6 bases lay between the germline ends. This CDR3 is CASSLDRDEKLFF. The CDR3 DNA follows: TGTGCCAGCAGCTTAGACAGGGATGAAAAACTGTTTTTT.

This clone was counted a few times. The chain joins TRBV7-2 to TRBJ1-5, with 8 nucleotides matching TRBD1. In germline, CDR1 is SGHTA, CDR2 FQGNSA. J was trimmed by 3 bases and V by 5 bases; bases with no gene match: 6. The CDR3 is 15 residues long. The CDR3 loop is CASSNGQGHNQPQHF. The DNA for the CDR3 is TGTGCCAGCAGCAACGGACAGGGCCACAATCAGCCCCAGCATTTT.

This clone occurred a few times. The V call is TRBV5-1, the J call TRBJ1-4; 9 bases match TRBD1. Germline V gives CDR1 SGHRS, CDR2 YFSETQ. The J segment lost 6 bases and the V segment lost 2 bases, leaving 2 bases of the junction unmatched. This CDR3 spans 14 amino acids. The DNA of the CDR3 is TGCGCCAGCAGCTTTAGGACAGGGGATGAAAAACTGTTTTTT. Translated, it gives CASSFRTGDEKLFF. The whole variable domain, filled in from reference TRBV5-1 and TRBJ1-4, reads KAGVTQTPRYLIKTRGQQVTLSCSPISGHRSVSWYQQTPGQGLQFLFEYFSETQRNKGNFPGRFSGRQFSNSRSEMNVSTLELGDSALYLCASSFRTGDEKLFFGSGTQLSVL.

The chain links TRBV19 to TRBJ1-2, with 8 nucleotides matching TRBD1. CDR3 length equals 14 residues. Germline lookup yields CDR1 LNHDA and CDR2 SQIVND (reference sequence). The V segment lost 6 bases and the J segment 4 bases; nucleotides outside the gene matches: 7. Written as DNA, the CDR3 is TGTGCCAGTAGGACAGGGGAGAGGTTCTATGGCTACACCTTC. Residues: CASRTGERFYGYTF. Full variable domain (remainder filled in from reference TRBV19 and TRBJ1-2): DGGITQSPKYLFRKEGQNVTLSCEQNLNHDAMYWYRQDPGQGLRLIYYSQIVNDFQKGDIAEGYSVSREKKESFPLTVTSAQKNPTAFYLCASRTGERFYGYTFGSGTRLTVV.